The source of this TCR beta chain is a study of CD39 and CD103 CD8 tumor-infiltrating T cells (dated by TCRdb to between 2017 and 2018). Regarding the research as a whole: An HPV-positive HNSCC, an HPV-negative HNSCC, an ovarian cancer and a melanoma patient were represented in the repertoire comparisons shown. TCRbeta CDR3 deep sequencing compared repertoires of CD8 TIL subsets defined by CD103 and CD39 with peripheral memory CD8 T cells.

Paper-wide results and their limitations: Clonotypes from DP TILs were seldom detected in blood or uninvolved lymph node, while clonotypes from DN TILs overlapped to a large extent with peripheral memory CD8 repertoires. Compared with DN and SP CD8 TILs and with blood memory CD8 T cells, DP CD8 TILs appeared more oligoclonal, with the top 30 clonotypes covering about 56-86%.

As to this clone: Its antigen target is currently unknown. Base qualities were left out, and no much larger clone turns up one base away.

Including the terminal cysteine and phenylalanine, the CDR3 comprises 16 residues. Only CDR3 DNA is held: 48 bases, read in frame from base 1. The germline V end is reduced by 1 base and the J end by 1 base; junction bases left unmatched: 7. The germline V gene sets CDR1 to SGHVS and CDR2 to FNYEAQ. Patients were not receiving therapy at sample collection, though earlier treatments ranged from chemotherapy, radiotherapy, surgery and immunotherapy to none. After thawing, cells were enriched for T lymphocytes using a negative-selection kit, with EpCAM beads added for tumor-infiltrating lymphocytes. Memory CD8 T cells were sorted as CD8+CD4-CD45RA- cells regardless of CCR7 expression. Peripheral blood mononuclear cells were isolated by Ficoll-Paque PLUS gradient and cryopreserved before analysis. Populations were sorted on a FACSAria II to 98% to 99% purity, and the cell pellets were frozen for TCR sequencing without being cultured.

For each subset, between about 9,500 and 110,000 sorted cells were used for genomic DNA extraction with the DNeasy Blood and Tissue Kit. The immunoSEQ service sequenced and mapped the TCRbeta V-J or V-D-J regions, with each sample reaching coverage above 8x. As for how the authors treated the data: The analysis included only productive rearrangements exported from the immunoSEQ Analyzer platform, and clonality was assessed using the 500 most abundant clones. The Morisita-Horn similarity index and the Jaccard index were used to quantify repertoire overlap between populations. Morisita-Horn similarity between CD8 T-cell subset TCR repertoires was measured in over 5 cancer patients. TCRdb limited this immuneACCESS table to in-frame rearrangements with V and J called. A share of clones is missing; checked studies link under half to unresolved V genes, and the rest is unexplained. V, J and clone size reflect that table, while D and trimming were determined from the DNA. Counted in this sample were 15,000 to 20,000 clones; 85% to 95% of them appeared once. The top ten clonotypes cover approximately 4.5% of the sample.

The V and J genes are TRBV7-6 and TRBJ2-7, with 7 central nucleotides matching TRBD2. Input material: CD8+ T cells sorted from blood. The cell subset or site label on this specimen signifies: total memory CD8 T cells (CD45RA-CCR7+/-) from blood or uninvolved lymph node. The origin of this receptor is a human donor with head and neck squamous cell carcinoma. The DNA reads as follows: TGTGCCAGCAGCTTAGGGGGAGGGGACTCTTCCTACGAGCAGTACTTC. Translation gives CASSLGGGDSSYEQYF. Reference TRBV7-6 and TRBJ2-7 genes cover what lies past the CDR3, so the full variable domain is GAGVSQSPRYKVTKRGQDVALRCDPISGHVSLYWYRQALGQGPEFLTYFNYEAQQDKSGLPNDRFSAERPEGSISTLTIQRTEQRDSAMYRCASSLGGGDSSYEQYFGPGTRLTVT.